The 26 T cell receptor beta chains below come from one sample, sequenced in a study of shared clonotypes between healthy human individuals. TCRdb keeps only in-frame clones here, not all; method: immunoSEQ multiplex PCR. The table includes around 550,000 clones, about 95% detected once. Naive CD8 cells lacked CD45RO, underwent positive selection for CCR7 and left out terminally differentiated effector memory CD45RA+ cells. The sequenced material came from naive CD8+ T cells sorted from blood. These receptor sequences come from a woman under 40 in good health.

V usage is TRBV7-8 and J usage is TRBJ1-5; D is ambiguous. Trimming cost V 5 bases and J 0 bases, with 8 bases left between them. Germline V lookup: CDR1 SGHVS, CDR2 FQNEAQ. This CDR3 has 14 amino acids. The CDR3 reads CASSRDYSNQPQHF. The DNA for the CDR3 is TGTGCCAGCAGCAGAGATTATAGCAATCAGCCCCAGCATTTT. Combining the CDR3 with reference TRBV7-8 and TRBJ1-5 gives the whole variable domain GAGVSQSPRYKVAKRGQDVALRCDPISGHVSLFWYQQALGQGPEFLTYFQNEAQLDKSGLPSDRFFAERPEGSVSTLKIQRTQQEDSAVYLCASSRDYSNQPQHFGDGTRLSIL.

V and J are TRBV7-8 and TRBJ1-5; D not resolved. V shed 1 base and J shed 4 bases, with 11 bases lying between them. Per the germline V gene, CDR1 is SGHVS and CDR2 is FQNEAQ. This CDR3 has 15 residues. Here the CDR3 DNA reads TGTGCCAGCAGCTTAGACTCAAATCCTAATCAGCCCCAGCATTTT. It translates to CASSLDSNPNQPQHF.

The chain has TRBV5-4 and TRBJ2-1; 8 bases agree with TRBD2. Germline CDR1 SGHNT, CDR2 YYREEE (reference sequence). The length of the CDR3 is 13 residues. The CDR3: CAASGGLGNEQFF. The DNA of the CDR3 is TGTGCAGCCAGCGGGGGCCTAGGCAATGAGCAGTTCTTC.

The chain has TRBV6-1 and TRBJ1-1, with 8 bases that match TRBD1. The ends lost 4 bases at V and 2 bases at J; junction bases unmatched: 12. The CDR3 has 17 amino acids. Germline V gene data show CDR1 as MNHNS and CDR2 as SASEGT. Written as DNA, the CDR3 is TGTGCCAGCAGTGTCCGGTTGCGGGGACAGGTAAACACTGAAGCTTTCTTT. Translation: CASSVRLRGQVNTEAFF.

The V gene is TRBV4-1, the J gene TRBJ2-2; a possible D gene is TRBD2 (5 bases). The CDR3 consists of 16 residues. Germline CDR1 is MGHRA and CDR2 is YSYEKL. Trimming pared 4 bases from V and 4 bases from J, leaving 16 bases between. In nucleotides, the CDR3 is TGCGCCAGCAGCCTCCTAACGGCAGCGGCCACCGGGGAGCTGTTTTTT. Protein product: CASSLLTAAATGELFF.

This rearrangement joins TRBV11-3 to TRBJ2-5, with D perhaps matching TRBD2 (6 bases). Per the germline V gene, CDR1 is SGHNT and CDR2 is YENEEA. The CDR3 is 17 residues long. The V end lost 1 base, the J end lost 1 base, and 16 bases lay between the germline ends. The CDR3 coding sequence is TGTGCCAGCAGCTTAGGGAGGGGTTTAGCCCTCCAAGAGACCCAGTACTTC. This translates into CASSLGRGLALQETQYF.

V and J are TRBV11-1 and TRBJ2-7; 10 positions match TRBD2. V shed 5 bases, J shed 8 bases, and the junction held 12 bases outside the gene matches. Germline V gene sequence: CDR1 SGHAT, CDR2 FQDESV (reference sequence). The CDR3 extends over 15 amino acids. As DNA, the CDR3 is TGTGCCAGCAGCCAGCCCGGGAGAGCGGGGGGGAAGCAGTACTTC. It is translated as CASSQPGRAGGKQYF.

The chain's CDR3 is CASSARGWETDTQYF. The DNA of the CDR3 is TGTGCCAGCAGTGCCCGGGGGTGGGAAACAGATACGCAGTATTTT. The chain couples TRBV28 to TRBJ2-3, with TRBD2 as a possible D gene (6 bases). The germline V and J ends were trimmed by 5 bases and 3 bases, with 15 bases remaining between them. This CDR3 is built from 15 residues. The V gene's germline CDR1 is MDHEN and CDR2 SYDVKM. Full variable domain (missing parts from reference TRBV28 and TRBJ2-3): DVKVTQSSRYLVKRTGEKVFLECVQDMDHENMFWYRQDPGLGLRLIYFSYDVKMKEKGDIPEGYSVSREKKERFSLILESASTNQTSMYLCASSARGWETDTQYFGPGTRLTVL.

The chain is built from TRBV13 and TRBJ1-5; 8 bases match TRBD1. Germline-derived CDR1 and CDR2 are PRHDT and FYEKMQ (reference sequence). The CDR3 loop spans 17 amino acids. V shed 0 bases and J 0 bases; nucleotides not matched to a gene: 4. CDR3 DNA sequence: TGTGCCAGCAGCTTAGGGGACAGGGCGTTTAGCAATCAGCCCCAGCATTTT. Protein product: CASSLGDRAFSNQPQHF. The entire variable domain, with the rest obtained from reference TRBV13 and TRBJ1-5, is as follows: AAGVIQSPRHLIKEKRETATLKCYPIPRHDTVYWYQQGPGQDPQFLISFYEKMQSDKGSIPDRFSAQQFSDYHSELNMSSLELGDSALYFCASSLGDRAFSNQPQHFGDGTRLSIL.

J is TRBJ1-4 and V is TRBV10-3; D perhaps matches TRBD1 (6 bases). CDR1 ENHRY and CDR2 SYGVKD come from the germline V gene. The CDR3 spans 17 residues. Trimming pared 2 bases from V and 5 bases from J, leaving 18 bases between. The CDR3 loop is CAISEQLRAGENEKLFF. The DNA of the CDR3 is TGTGCCATCAGTGAGCAACTCAGGGCAGGGGAAAATGAAAAACTGTTTTTT.

The rearrangement links TRBV27 to TRBJ2-7; 7 bases match TRBD1. V gave up 4 bases and J gave up 0 bases; unmatched junction bases: 3. Germline V lookup: CDR1 MNHEY, CDR2 SMNVEV (reference sequence). The CDR3 runs to 14 residues. This CDR3 reads CASSSGTASYEQYF. In DNA, the CDR3 is TGTGCCAGCAGTTCCGGGACAGCCTCCTACGAGCAGTACTTC.

The chain recombines TRBV27 with TRBJ2-7; 13 nucleotides line up with TRBD2. Germline CDR1 and CDR2: MNHEY and SMNVEV (reference sequence). This CDR3 has 15 amino acids. V trimming: 5 bases; J trimming: 1 base; junction bases outside the gene matches: 2. The chain's CDR3 is CASSKTSGRSYEQYF. The CDR3 DNA is TGTGCCAGCAGTAAGACTAGCGGGAGGTCCTACGAGCAGTACTTC.

The J gene is TRBJ2-1, the V gene TRBV5-4, with 8 bases lining up with TRBD2. Per germline, CDR1 SGHNT and CDR2 YYREEE (reference sequence). The CDR3 is 16 residues long. The trim removed 0 bases at V and 4 bases at J, leaving 6 bases unmatched. The CDR3 DNA is TGTGCCAGCAGCTTGGCAGGACTAGCCCCATACAATGAGCAGTTCTTC. Protein product: CASSLAGLAPYNEQFF.

V usage is TRBV5-6 and J usage is TRBJ2-7, with TRBD1 matching over 7 bases. V gave up 1 base and J gave up 3 bases; unmatched junction bases: 7. Germline lookup yields CDR1 SGHDT and CDR2 YYEEEE. The CDR3 is 15 amino acids. The CDR3 protein is CASSLLGQIVYEQYF. As DNA, the CDR3 is TGTGCCAGCAGCTTGTTGGGACAGATTGTCTACGAGCAGTACTTC.

J is TRBJ1-4 and V is TRBV27, with a possible D match to TRBD1 (5 bases). The germline V gene encodes CDR1 MNHEY and CDR2 SMNVEV (reference sequence). The CDR3 extends over 14 amino acids. V was clipped by 0 bases and J by 4 bases, with 6 bases between them. CDR3 amino acids: CASSLSQGNEKLFF. CDR3 bases: TGTGCCAGCAGTTTATCGCAGGGTAATGAAAAACTGTTTTTT. The variable domain in full, with the rest retrieved from reference TRBV27 and TRBJ1-4, is EAQVTQNPRYLITVTGKKLTVTCSQNMNHEYMSWYRQDPGLGLRQIYYSMNVEVTDKGDVPEGYKVSRKEKRNFPLILESPSPNQTSLYFCASSLSQGNEKLFFGSGTQLSVL.

For the CDR3, the DNA is TGTGCCAGCAGCCAAGTTCCCCCTTTAAATGAGCAGTTCTTC. This translates into CASSQVPPLNEQFF. The chain joins TRBV6-1 to TRBJ2-1; D unresolved. The CDR3 is 14 amino acids. The V gene's germline CDR1 is MNHNS and CDR2 SASEGT. Trimming cost V 6 bases and J 7 bases, with 16 bases left between them.

V is TRBV2 and J is TRBJ1-1, with a tentative D call TRBD1 (6 bases). The CDR3 sequence is 14 residues long. Between the trimmed V and J ends, which lost 4 bases and 1 base, there was a span of 10 bases. CDR1 is SNHLY and CDR2 is FYNNEI in the germline V gene. CDR3 DNA: TGTGCCAGCAGTGCCCGGGACACGAACACTGAAGCTTTCTTT. This encodes CASSARDTNTEAFF.

The chain links TRBV27 to TRBJ2-7; 11 bases fit TRBD2. The CDR3 sequence is 14 residues long. CDR1 is MNHEY and CDR2 is SMNVEV in the germline V gene (reference sequence). Trimming cost V 5 bases and J 2 bases; bases outside gene matches: 2. The CDR3 DNA reads as TGTGCCAGCAGTATACTAGCGGGGGCCTACGAGCAGTACTTC. As protein: CASSILAGAYEQYF.

This clone has only one observation. This chain links TRBV25-1 with TRBJ2-1; 10 positions match TRBD2. The V gene's germline CDR1 is MGHDK and CDR2 SYGVNS. V lost 2 bases, J lost 6 bases, and 7 bases stayed unmatched. The CDR3 runs 16 residues. CDR3 coding DNA: TGTGCCAGCAGTGAAGGGGCTAGCGGGAGATTCAATGAGCAGTTCTTC. Translation gives CASSEGASGRFNEQFF.

This clone is a singleton in its sample. The chain recombines TRBV6-5 with TRBJ1-4; maybe TRBD1 (6 bases). This CDR3 has 14 residues. CDR1 is MNHEY and CDR2 is SVGAGI in the germline V gene. The germline V and J ends were trimmed by 8 bases and 3 bases, with 13 bases remaining between them. CDR3 in DNA: TGTGCCAGCGCCGGGGGGGCACCTAATGAAAAACTGTTTTTT. It specifies CASAGGAPNEKLFF.

The CDR3 loop reads CASSDSTDQETQYF. The CDR3 DNA follows: TGTGCCAGCAGTGATAGTACAGACCAAGAGACCCAGTACTTC. The chain couples TRBV6-4 to TRBJ2-5, with unresolved D. Trimming stripped 3 bases from V and 0 bases from J, with 8 bases between. CDR1 and CDR2 (germline): MRHNA, SNTAGT. The CDR3 extends over 14 amino acids.

This clone has only one observation. The chain links TRBV27 to TRBJ2-3; 8 nucleotides align to TRBD2. J gave up 5 bases and V 3 bases, and 4 bases lay outside the gene matches. Germline lookup yields CDR1 MNHEY and CDR2 SMNVEV (reference sequence). The CDR3 sequence is 14 residues long. This CDR3 reads CASSFLREVDTQYF. The CDR3 region has the DNA TGTGCCAGCAGTTTTTTGCGGGAGGTAGATACGCAGTATTTT.

The V call is TRBV28, the J call TRBJ2-7; D may be TRBD2 (6 bases). In germline, CDR1 is MDHEN, CDR2 SYDVKM. Trimming took off 4 bases at V and 1 base at J, with 11 bases between the two ends. The CDR3 has 14 residues. The CDR3 here is CASSSLGRSYEQYF. The CDR3 DNA reads TGTGCCAGCAGTTCTCTAGGGAGGTCCTACGAGCAGTACTTC. Complete variable domain (other parts from reference TRBV28 and TRBJ2-7): DVKVTQSSRYLVKRTGEKVFLECVQDMDHENMFWYRQDPGLGLRLIYFSYDVKMKEKGDIPEGYSVSREKKERFSLILESASTNQTSMYLCASSSLGRSYEQYFGPGTRLTVT.

The CDR3 here is CASSQETVQREACNEQYF. CDR3 bases: TGTGCCAGCAGTCAGGAGACAGTTCAACGGGAGGCATGCAACGAGCAGTACTTC. The chain employs TRBV6-4 and TRBJ2-7, with TRBD2 matching over 7 bases. The CDR3 is 18 amino acids. Germline CDR1 reads MRHNA; CDR2 reads SNTAGT. The junction had 21 bases not matched to a gene; V was cut back by 5 bases and J by 5 bases.

The chain is built from TRBV25-1 and TRBJ2-5; no reliable D call. The J call may be incorrect, as the DNA end agrees better with TRBJ2-7. This CDR3 is built from 12 residues. The germline gives CDR1 MGHDK, CDR2 SYGVNS. The CDR3 spells CASTSPGDEQYF. CDR3 bases: TGTGCCAGCACCTCTCCGGGCGACGAGCAGTACTTC.

The CDR3 loop is CSVEDNGYGYTF. The CDR3 bases are TGCAGCGTTGAAGATAACGGCTATGGCTACACCTTC. This chain connects TRBV29-1 to TRBJ1-2; the D is unclear. V was pared by 0 bases and J by 4 bases, with 6 bases between. The length of the CDR3 is 12 residues. Per the germline V gene, CDR1 is SQVTM and CDR2 is ANQGSEA.